This T cell receptor (beta chain) was retrieved from a study of blood T cell repertoires in COVID-19. Overall study context: Sites across the United States, Italy and Spain contributed samples from acute and convalescent COVID-19.

Sequenced by immunoSEQ multiplex PCR; TCRdb stores in-frame clones only, minus some. Among nearly 300,000 clones, about nine tenths were seen once, and the ten largest hold approximately 6.6%. V was cut by 3 bases and J by 11 bases, with 17 bases left in between. The CDR3 has 13 amino acids. CDR1 is SGHTS and CDR2 is YDEGEE in the germline V gene. J is TRBJ1-1 and V is TRBV5-8; D gene ambiguous. The sequenced sample consisted of peripheral blood. This TCR derives from a woman aged 30 to 39 who had recovered from COVID-19. The CDR3 nucleotides read TGTGCCAGCAGCTCCTGGACTGACCCCGGCGCTTTCTTT. Protein: CASSSWTDPGAFF.